This TCR beta chain was captured by sequencing in a study of T cell responses to AZD1222 COVID-19 vaccine. Generated by immunoSEQ multiplex PCR, the TCRdb table keeps only in-frame clones and is missing some. This table holds 120,000 to 150,000 clones, around 93% found once. This clone appeared once. The target antigen is unknown. Findings and caveats of the study: At baseline, seropositivity was found in only a handful of AZD1222 recipients.

CDR3 length: 13 residues. Germline-derived CDR1 and CDR2 are MNHNS and SASEGT. V dropped 2 bases and J dropped 5 bases, with 9 bases sitting between them. Material: peripheral blood, obtained on day 0 of AZD1222 vaccination. The V call is TRBV6-1, the J call TRBJ1-1; D unresolved. The origin of this receptor is an adult in good health. The CDR3 DNA sequence: TGTGCCAGCAGTGAACGCCGGGTGACTGAAGCTTTCTTT. It encodes CASSERRVTEAFF.